Below are 19 T cell receptor beta chains sequenced from a single sample in a study of T-cell reconstitution after alpha-beta-depleted transplantation in children. Preparation of the TCRbeta library involved a method that used unique molecular identifiers. TCRdb processed the PCR reads anew with MiXCR; each CDR3 protein has one entry. The sample lists around 440,000 distinct CDR3 sequences; 15% to 20% were seen once. The input for sequencing was PBMCs, mostly from graft donor cells, taken 360 days after TCRalphabeta/CD19-depleted stem cell transplant. Receptor source: a boy younger than two who had a stem cell transplant for Wiskott-Aldrich syndrome, so the T cells may come from the graft donor.

This clonotype was recorded a few times. The chain recombines TRBV5-1 with TRBJ2-1; no definite D call. The CDR3 is made up of 13 amino acids. Germline-derived CDR1 and CDR2 are SGHRS and YFSETQ. V lost 2 bases to trimming and J lost 10 bases, with 13 bases between them. CDR3 residues: CASSLLISAEQFF. The CDR3 nucleotides read TGCGCCAGCAGCTTACTTATATCAGCAGAGCAGTTCTTC.

There are a few counts of this clonotype. The chain is built from TRBV18 and TRBJ1-2, with 9 bases matching TRBD1. CDR1 and CDR2 (germline): KGHSH, LQKENI. J was trimmed by 3 bases and V by 6 bases; bases with no gene match: 11. This CDR3 has 16 amino acids. The CDR3 nucleotides read TGTGCCAGCTCCCGTTCCACAGGGGGCGCGGACTATGGCTACACCTTC. Translating gives CASSRSTGGADYGYTF.

This clonotype has only a few counts. The genes are TRBV6-1 and TRBJ2-5; 8 nucleotides line up with TRBD1. The ends lost 10 bases at V and 5 bases at J; junction bases unmatched: 9. Looked up from germline, CDR1 is MNHNS and CDR2 is SASEGT. CDR3 size: 13 residues. The CDR3 DNA sequence: TGTGCCATCCAGGACAGGGCAAGGGAGACCCAGTACTTC. Translated: CAIQDRARETQYF.

This clonotype was seen only a few times. The J gene is TRBJ2-4, the V gene TRBV15; 12 positions agree with TRBD1. CDR1 is LNHNV, CDR2 YYDKDF, per germline (reference sequence). Trimming at V came to 2 bases and at J to 8 bases, leaving 10 bases not matched to a gene. The CDR3 extends over 17 amino acids. CDR3 sequence: CATSRITGTGGAYIQYF. In DNA form, the CDR3 reads TGTGCCACCAGCAGAATAACCGGGACAGGGGGCGCCTACATTCAGTACTTC.

This clonotype was seen more than once but under ten times. V usage is TRBV29-1 and J usage is TRBJ1-1; D possibly corresponds to TRBD1 (6 bases). The germline V gene has CDR1 SQVTM and CDR2 ANQGSEA. The V and J ends lost 1 base and 5 bases respectively, with 20 bases between them. This CDR3 is built from 16 residues. The CDR3 protein is CSVEGFLGQRGTEAFF. The CDR3 DNA is TGCAGCGTTGAAGGATTTCTGGGCCAAAGGGGGACTGAAGCTTTCTTT. The entire variable domain, with the rest obtained from reference TRBV29-1 and TRBJ1-1, is as follows: SAVISQKPSRDICQRGTSLTIQCQVDSQVTMMFWYRQQPGQSLTLIATANQGSEATYESGFVIDKFPISRPNLTFSTLTVSNMSPEDSSIYLCSVEGFLGQRGTEAFFGQGTRLTVV.

The chain couples TRBV6-2 or TRBV6-3 to TRBJ2-2, with D uncertain. The V end lost 0 bases, the J end lost 5 bases, and 7 bases lay between the germline ends. This CDR3 region has 14 residues. The V gene's germline CDR1 is MNHEY and CDR2 SVGEGT. CDR3 nucleotides: TGTGCCAGCAGTTACTCCGGACCTACCGGGGAGCTGTTTTTT. The encoded protein is CASSYSGPTGELFF.

This clonotype was detected ten times or more. CDR3 amino acids: CATSDGGTGPEQYF. DNA for the CDR3: TGTGCCACCAGTGATGGGGGGACAGGACCCGAGCAGTACTTC. The J gene is TRBJ2-7, the V gene TRBV24-1; 8 bases map to TRBD1. The CDR3 is 14 residues long. From germline, CDR1 is KGHDR and CDR2 SFDVKD. The ends lost 3 bases at V and 6 bases at J; junction bases unmatched: 6.

This clonotype was seen ten or more times. The chain combines TRBV24-1 with TRBJ2-1, with 13 bases matching TRBD2. Trimming cost V 10 bases and J 3 bases; bases outside gene matches: 5. Germline V lookup: CDR1 KGHDR, CDR2 SFDVKD. The CDR3 has 15 amino acids. The DNA of the CDR3 is TGTGCCACATCGACTAGCGGGGGGAACTACAATGAGCAGTTCTTC. It specifies CATSTSGGNYNEQFF.

This clonotype was seen a few times. Here the CDR3 reads CASSPTRTAFSNQPQHF. In nucleotides, the CDR3 is TGCGCCAGCAGCCCAACCAGGACAGCCTTTAGCAATCAGCCCCAGCATTTT. The chain employs TRBV4-1 and TRBJ1-5; weak D call: TRBD1 (6 bases). Germline V gene lookup returns CDR1 MGHRA and CDR2 YSYEKL. This CDR3 comprises 17 residues. The germline V and J ends were trimmed by 4 bases and 0 bases, with 16 bases remaining between them.

The V and J genes are TRBV20-1 and TRBJ2-7; 8 bases align to TRBD1. The length of the CDR3 is 15 residues. The germline CDR1 and CDR2 sequences are DFQATT and SNEGSKA (reference sequence). The ends lost 2 bases at V and 5 bases at J; junction bases unmatched: 11. CDR3 loop: CSARPMDRVGNEQYF. CDR3 nucleotide sequence: TGCAGTGCTAGACCCATGGACAGGGTCGGGAACGAGCAGTACTTC.

The gene calls are TRBV15 and TRBJ2-7; D is uncertain. V lost 0 bases to trimming and J lost 5 bases, with 5 bases between them. The germline V gene has CDR1 LNHNV and CDR2 YYDKDF (reference sequence). The CDR3 consists of 12 residues. CDR3 in amino acids: CATSRDYNEQYF. CDR3 in DNA: TGTGCCACCAGCAGAGATTACAACGAGCAGTACTTC.

The chain couples TRBV7-2 to TRBJ2-3; D remains ambiguous. CDR3 length equals 15 residues. Between the trimmed V and J ends, which lost 4 bases and 3 bases, there was a span of 14 bases. CDR1 is SGHTA, CDR2 FQGNSA, per germline. CDR3 nucleotides: TGTGCCAGCAGCTCACCCAGTCGACATACAGATACGCAGTATTTT. Its protein product is CASSSPSRHTDTQYF.

This clonotype was picked up a small number of times. This chain uses TRBV29-1 with TRBJ2-1; D is undetermined. The germline V gene has CDR1 SQVTM and CDR2 ANQGSEA. V lost 4 bases and J 9 bases, leaving 19 bases between the germline ends. CDR3 length equals 14 residues. The CDR3 DNA reads TGCAGCGTTGGATCTAGGGTCCGTAGTGGTGAGCAGTTCTTC. It yields the protein CSVGSRVRSGEQFF.

V gene TRBV6-2 or TRBV6-3 combines with J gene TRBJ2-1; D unclear. The length of the CDR3 is 15 residues. V lost 6 bases to trimming and J lost 4 bases, with 16 bases between them. Germline V gene lookup returns CDR1 MNHEY and CDR2 SVGEGT. CDR3 protein: CASRKVDYGYNEQFF. CDR3 in DNA: TGTGCCAGCAGAAAGGTTGATTATGGGTACAATGAGCAGTTCTTC.

This clonotype was picked up a small number of times. V gene TRBV14 combines with J gene TRBJ2-5; D possibly matches TRBD1 or TRBD2 (5 bases each). This CDR3 has 14 amino acids. Per the germline V gene, CDR1 is SGHDN and CDR2 is FVKESK. Trimming stripped 7 bases from V and 3 bases from J, with 15 bases between. The CDR3 DNA is TGTGCCAGCAACCCACTAGGGACCAAAGAGACCCAGTACTTC. Its translation: CASNPLGTKETQYF.

This chain connects TRBV5-1 to TRBJ1-1, with no clear D. CDR1 and CDR2 (germline): SGHRS, YFSETQ. Trimming left V 1 base short and J 5 bases short, with 6 bases between. The CDR3 extends over 12 amino acids. CDR3 sequence: CASSLYGTEAFF. The DNA for the CDR3 is TGCGCCAGCAGCTTGTATGGGACTGAAGCTTTCTTT.

The chain uses TRBV5-1 and TRBJ2-1, with no clear D. V lost 3 bases and J 2 bases, leaving 9 bases between the germline ends. This CDR3 is 14 amino acids long. In germline, CDR1 is SGHRS, CDR2 YFSETQ. The CDR3 loop reads CASSSEVTYNEQFF. As DNA, the CDR3 is TGCGCCAGCAGCTCGGAAGTAACCTACAATGAGCAGTTCTTC.

This clonotype was recorded at least ten times. This chain joins TRBV2 and TRBJ2-7, with D perhaps TRBD2 (5 bases). Trimming took off 6 bases at V and 1 base at J, with 7 bases between the two ends. CDR1 is SNHLY and CDR2 is FYNNEI in the germline V gene. CDR3 length: 12 residues. CDR3 sequence (DNA): TGTGCCAGCAGGGGAGATTCCTACGAGCAGTACTTC. It specifies CASRGDSYEQYF.

This chain joins TRBV25-1 and TRBJ2-5, with 7 bases that match TRBD2. Germline CDR1 is MGHDK and CDR2 is SYGVNS. With 6 bases clipped from V and 9 bases from J, the junction kept 13 bases outside the gene matches. The CDR3 extends over 14 amino acids. The CDR3 nucleotides read TGTGCCAGCAGCCGGGGGACTATCACTCGATCCCAGTACTTC. This sequence encodes CASSRGTITRSQYF.